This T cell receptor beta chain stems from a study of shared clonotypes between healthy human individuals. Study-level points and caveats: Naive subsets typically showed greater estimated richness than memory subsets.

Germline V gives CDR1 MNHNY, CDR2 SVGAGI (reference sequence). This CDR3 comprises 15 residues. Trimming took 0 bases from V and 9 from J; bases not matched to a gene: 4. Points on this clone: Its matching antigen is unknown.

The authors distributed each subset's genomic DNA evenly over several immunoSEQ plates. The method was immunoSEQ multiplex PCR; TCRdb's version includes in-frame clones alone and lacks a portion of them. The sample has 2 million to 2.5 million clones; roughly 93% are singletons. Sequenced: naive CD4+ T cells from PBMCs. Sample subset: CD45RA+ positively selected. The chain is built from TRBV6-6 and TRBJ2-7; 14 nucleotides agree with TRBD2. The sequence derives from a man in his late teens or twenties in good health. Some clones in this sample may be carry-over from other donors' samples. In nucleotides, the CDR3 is TGTGCCAGCAGTTACTCGGGACTAGCGGGAGAGATGCAGTACTTC. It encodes CASSYSGLAGEMQYF.